This T cell receptor beta chain originates from a study of OX40 agonist ivuxolimab in advanced cancers. For the study at large: Earlier anti-PD-1, anti-PD-L1 or anti-CTLA-4 therapy was permitted; 30% to 50% had received some.

The germline V gene encodes CDR1 SGHRS and CDR2 YFSETQ. The CDR3 totals 14 residues. The V gene end was trimmed by 5 bases and the J gene end by 7 bases; junction bases not matched to a gene: 4. This table comes from immunoSEQ multiplex PCR, and its TCRdb copy is limited to in-frame clones, with some not included. The profile covers 50,000 to 75,000 clones, with roughly 87% appearing a single time and 3.4% taken by the ten largest. The specimen was CD4+ or CD8+ T cells sorted from blood, collected in a trial of the OX40 agonist ivuxolimab. The sequence derives from an adult with an advanced solid tumor such as melanoma, head and neck, liver or kidney cancer. J is TRBJ2-1 and V is TRBV5-1; 12 nucleotides agree with TRBD2. This CDR3 is CASRTSGGENEQFF. Written as DNA, the CDR3 is TGCGCCAGCAGGACTAGCGGGGGAGAAAATGAGCAGTTCTTC.